One sample yielded the 32 T cell receptor beta chains listed below, sequenced in a study of blood T cell repertoires in COVID-19. Libraries were prepared by immunoSEQ multiplex PCR; TCRdb keeps only in-frame clonotypes and omits some of them. The table lists roughly 39,000 clones, 87% of them singletons. The sequenced sample consisted of peripheral blood. These receptors were collected from a woman aged 80 or over with active COVID-19.

This clone was seen a handful of times. V usage is TRBV7-2 and J usage is TRBJ2-5; 10 positions agree with TRBD1. This CDR3 has 15 residues. The junction had 8 bases not matched to a gene; V was cut back by 5 bases and J by 5 bases. CDR1 is SGHTA and CDR2 is FQGNSA in the germline V gene. Here the CDR3 reads CASSDRGLRSETQYF. CDR3 nucleotides: TGTGCCAGCAGCGACAGGGGGCTTCGGAGTGAGACCCAGTACTTC.

The V call is TRBV4-3, the J call TRBJ2-5, with 8 bases matching TRBD2. This CDR3 spans 14 amino acids. With V trimmed by 1 base and J by 4 bases, 2 bases remained unmatched. Germline CDR1 reads LGHNA; CDR2 reads YSLEER. The CDR3 nucleotides are TGCGCCAGCAGCCAAGGGACTAGCCCAGAGACCCAGTACTTC. This sequence encodes CASSQGTSPETQYF.

This chain uses TRBV9 with TRBJ2-1, with a possible D match to TRBD1 (5 bases). The germline CDR1 and CDR2 sequences are SGDLS and YYNGEE. This CDR3 is built from 13 residues. Trimming shortened V by 0 bases and J by 8 bases, and 9 bases separated the two germline ends. DNA for the CDR3: TGTGCCAGCAGCGTAGGGTTACAGGATGAGCAGTTCTTC. Translation gives CASSVGLQDEQFF.

The chain couples TRBV18 to TRBJ2-3; D perhaps matches TRBD2 (6 bases). V lost 2 bases, J lost 4 bases, and 16 bases lay in between. Germline loops: CDR1 KGHSH, CDR2 LQKENI. The CDR3 is made up of 16 amino acids. The CDR3: CASSPIRQGGADTQYF. CDR3 sequence (DNA): TGTGCCAGCTCACCAATTAGGCAGGGAGGCGCAGATACGCAGTATTTT.

This clone was counted between two and nine times. CDR3 sequence: CASSFTGKENTEAFF. CDR3 sequence (DNA): TGTGCCAGCAGTTTCACAGGGAAGGAGAACACTGAAGCTTTCTTT. This rearrangement joins TRBV6-2 or TRBV6-3 to TRBJ1-1; D may be TRBD1 (6 bases). Germline CDR1 MNHEY, CDR2 SVGEGT. V shed 4 bases and J shed 1 base, with 13 bases lying between them. The CDR3 has 15 residues.

V and J are TRBV11-2 and TRBJ1-2, with D perhaps TRBD1 (6 bases). Deletions cut 0 bases from V and 8 bases from J, with 13 bases between. Germline loops: CDR1 SGHAT, CDR2 FQNNGV. The length of the CDR3 is 14 residues. CDR3 region: CASSLDRGVGGYTF. CDR3 bases: TGTGCCAGCAGCTTAGACAGGGGAGTGGGAGGCTACACCTTC.

This chain joins TRBV7-2 and TRBJ2-5; 7 nucleotides align to TRBD1. The junction had 5 bases not matched to a gene; V was cut back by 5 bases and J by 2 bases. CDR3 length equals 14 residues. CDR1 is SGHTA and CDR2 is FQGNSA in the germline V gene. The CDR3 region has the DNA TGTGCCAGCAGCCCGGGACAGATACAAGAGACCCAGTACTTC. Its protein is CASSPGQIQETQYF.

V gene TRBV19 combines with J gene TRBJ1-1; 11 positions agree with TRBD1. Trimming cost V 7 bases and J 4 bases; bases outside gene matches: 8. Germline values: CDR1 LNHDA, CDR2 SQIVND (reference sequence). The CDR3 spans 15 residues. The CDR3 reads CASTVDRGLRTEAFF. The CDR3 nucleotides are TGTGCCAGTACCGTGGACAGGGGGCTTCGCACTGAAGCTTTCTTT.

The CDR3 bases are TGTGCCAGCAGCTCCACAGGTCGCTCTGGAAACACCATATATTTT. Translation gives CASSSTGRSGNTIYF. This chain connects TRBV11-1 to TRBJ1-3, with a possible D match to TRBD1 (5 bases). CDR1 is SGHAT, CDR2 FQDESV, per germline (reference sequence). Trimming pared 4 bases from V and 0 bases from J, leaving 10 bases between. This CDR3 spans 15 amino acids.

The chain recombines TRBV7-8 with TRBJ2-1, with D possibly TRBD2 on 5 matching bases. The CDR3 has 16 residues. CDR1 SGHVS and CDR2 FQNEAQ come from the germline V gene. The germline V and J ends were trimmed by 3 bases and 3 bases, with 15 bases remaining between them. CDR3 loop: CASSLKRVLDYNEQFF. CDR3 bases: TGTGCCAGCAGCTTGAAGAGGGTTTTAGACTACAATGAGCAGTTCTTC.

The V gene is TRBV24-1, the J gene TRBJ1-5; 9 bases match TRBD1. This CDR3 is built from 15 residues. Germline CDR1 is KGHDR and CDR2 is SFDVKD. After removal of 2 bases from V and 6 bases from J, the junction contained 4 bases not matched to a gene. The CDR3 here is CATSDSTGGTQPQHF. As DNA, the CDR3 is TGTGCCACCAGTGATTCCACAGGGGGCACTCAGCCCCAGCATTTT.

The chain couples TRBV6-8 to TRBJ1-5, with D uncertain. The CDR3 runs to 21 residues. Trimming pared 5 bases from V and 0 bases from J, leaving 29 bases between. Germline V gives CDR1 MNHGY, CDR2 SAAAGT. The CDR3 spells CASSTHGPGRRIDHSNQPQHF. CDR3 nucleotides: TGTGCCAGCAGTACCCACGGACCTGGACGGAGGATAGACCATAGCAATCAGCCCCAGCATTTT.

The rearrangement uses TRBV7-2 and TRBJ1-1; D is ambiguous. Per the germline V gene, CDR1 is SGHTA and CDR2 is FQGNSA. The length of the CDR3 is 17 residues. The V gene lost 2 bases and the J gene lost 1 base, with 17 bases spanning the gap. The CDR3 DNA follows: TGTGCCAGCAGCTTAAAGAACAGCAGGCCTGCGAACACTGAAGCTTTCTTT. Translating gives CASSLKNSRPANTEAFF.

The gene calls are TRBV5-1 and TRBJ1-4, with TRBD1 as a possible D gene (6 bases). The CDR3 is 13 residues long. V was shortened by 6 bases and J by 6 bases, with 12 bases between the two germline ends. CDR1 is SGHRS, CDR2 YFSETQ, per germline. The CDR3 protein is CASNRDGDEKLFF. CDR3 DNA sequence: TGCGCCAGCAACAGGGATGGGGATGAAAAACTGTTTTTT.

V and J are TRBV21-1 and TRBJ2-5; TRBD2 reflects the table's D call only, with no check against the DNA. TRBV21-1 counts as a pseudogene. This CDR3 has 14 amino acids. The CDR3 loop reads CASSKGAGQETQYF. The CDR3, as DNA: TGTGCCAGCAGCAAAGGCGCCGGCCAAGAGACCCAGTACTTC.

V usage is TRBV27 and J usage is TRBJ2-5; a possible D gene is TRBD2 (5 bases). V was cut by 4 bases and J by 1 base, with 13 bases left in between. The CDR3 spans 15 residues. In germline, CDR1 is MNHEY, CDR2 SMNVEV (reference sequence). CDR3 coding DNA: TGTGCCAGCAGTTCGGTGACTACGATCCAAGAGACCCAGTACTTC. Its protein product is CASSSVTTIQETQYF.

This chain joins TRBV28 and TRBJ2-1, with TRBD2 matching over 11 bases. The CDR3 covers 17 residues. CDR1 is MDHEN and CDR2 is SYDVKM in the germline V gene. J gave up 0 bases and V 8 bases, and 9 bases lay outside the gene matches. Written as DNA, the CDR3 is TGTGCCAGCCTGGGACTAGCGGCTACCAGCTCCTACAATGAGCAGTTCTTC. Translated: CASLGLAATSSYNEQFF.

This chain connects TRBV9 to TRBJ1-4; 8 bases map to TRBD1. This CDR3 spans 14 amino acids. The ends lost 3 bases at V and 8 bases at J; junction bases unmatched: 6. Looked up from germline, CDR1 is SGDLS and CDR2 is YYNGEE. The CDR3 loop reads CASSDRGVGEKLFF. CDR3 nucleotides: TGTGCCAGCAGCGACAGGGGGGTAGGAGAAAAACTGTTTTTT.

The gene calls are TRBV11-2 and TRBJ1-1; TRBD1 aligns across 8 bases. CDR3 length equals 15 residues. After removal of 3 bases from V and 4 bases from J, the junction contained 7 bases not matched to a gene. The germline V gene encodes CDR1 SGHAT and CDR2 FQNNGV. The CDR3 nucleotides are TGTGCCAGCAGCTTTAAGACAGGGGCTGGCACTGAAGCTTTCTTT. Its protein product is CASSFKTGAGTEAFF.

The rearrangement joins TRBV7-6 to TRBJ2-7; 16 positions agree with TRBD2. Trimming at V came to 5 bases and at J to 5 bases, leaving 9 bases not matched to a gene. The CDR3 covers 17 residues. Germline V gene lookup returns CDR1 SGHVS and CDR2 FNYEAQ. CDR3 nucleotides: TGTGCCAGCAGCGCCGGGACTAGCGGGGGGGCCTGGGACGAGCAGTACTTC. Its translation is CASSAGTSGGAWDEQYF.

This chain connects TRBV11-2 to TRBJ1-2; no clear D gene. This CDR3 is 15 amino acids long. CDR1 and CDR2 from the germline V gene are SGHAT and FQNNGV. The V end was cut by 0 bases, the J end by 4 bases, with 12 bases between. CDR3 region: CASSLDREGGYGYTF. DNA for the CDR3: TGTGCCAGCAGCTTAGATCGAGAAGGCGGCTATGGCTACACCTTC.

The V and J genes are TRBV7-9 and TRBJ1-6; 8 bases fit TRBD1. The CDR3 runs to 15 residues. The V gene end was trimmed by 1 base and the J gene end by 8 bases; junction bases not matched to a gene: 4. The germline V gene encodes CDR1 SEHNR and CDR2 FQNEAQ (reference sequence). CDR3 protein: CASSLVAGGDSPLHF. Here the CDR3 DNA reads TGTGCCAGCAGCTTAGTCGCAGGGGGCGATTCACCCCTCCACTTT.

This clone appeared a few times. The chain uses TRBV2 and TRBJ2-3; D not certain. Trimming left V 4 bases short and J 2 bases short, with 13 bases between. Per germline, CDR1 SNHLY and CDR2 FYNNEI. The CDR3 is made up of 15 amino acids. The CDR3 is CASSVRGSFTDTQYF. The CDR3 DNA follows: TGTGCCAGCAGTGTGAGAGGATCCTTCACAGATACGCAGTATTTT. The full variable domain, with the rest looked up from reference TRBV2 and TRBJ2-3, is EPEVTQTPSHQVTQMGQEVILRCVPISNHLYFYWYRQILGQKVEFLVSFYNNEISEKSEIFDDQFSVERPDGSNFTLKIRSTKLEDSAMYFCASSVRGSFTDTQYFGPGTRLTVL.

This clone showed up just once. The chain joins TRBV9 to TRBJ2-1; 12 bases line up with TRBD2. The CDR3 runs 15 residues. The germline gives CDR1 SGDLS, CDR2 YYNGEE. V trimming: 5 bases; J trimming: 6 bases; junction bases outside the gene matches: 6. CDR3 DNA sequence: TGTGCCAGCAGTTCAGCTAGCGGGGGGGCCAATGAGCAGTTCTTC. This sequence encodes CASSSASGGANEQFF.

CDR3 nucleotides: TGTGCCAGCAGCGCAGACCCAGCGGGGGGTAAGTTCTTC. This encodes CASSADPAGGKFF. The rearrangement joins TRBV11-3 to TRBJ2-1; 9 bases match TRBD2. J gave up 14 bases and V 5 bases, and 10 bases lay outside the gene matches. Per germline, CDR1 SGHNT and CDR2 YENEEA. This CDR3 is built from 13 residues.

This chain uses TRBV4-3 with TRBJ1-4; D gene unclear. The CDR3 has 19 amino acids. V was pared by 1 base and J by 2 bases, with 20 bases between. Germline V gene lookup returns CDR1 LGHNA and CDR2 YSLEER. The chain's CDR3 is CASSQGLGLTFSTNEKLFF. In DNA form, the CDR3 reads TGCGCCAGCAGCCAAGGGTTAGGACTTACTTTTTCGACTAATGAAAAACTGTTTTTT.

CDR3 loop: CASLDGGMNTEAFF. CDR3 DNA sequence: TGTGCCAGTCTGGACGGGGGAATGAACACTGAAGCTTTCTTT. The V call is TRBV19, the J call TRBJ1-1, with TRBD1 as a possible D gene (5 bases). V gave up 8 bases and J gave up 0 bases, with 13 bases separating them. CDR1 is LNHDA and CDR2 is SQIVND in the germline V gene (reference sequence). The CDR3 runs 14 residues.

The CDR3 DNA follows: TGTGCCAGCAGCTTATTGCCCAGCGGGGTTTACAATGAGCAGTTCTTC. Its translation is CASSLLPSGVYNEQFF. The J gene is TRBJ2-1, the V gene TRBV7-2; 7 nucleotides match TRBD2. The CDR3 is 16 amino acids. Trimming at V came to 2 bases and at J to 4 bases, leaving 8 bases not matched to a gene. From germline, CDR1 is SGHTA and CDR2 FQGNSA.

The chain carries TRBV3-1 (or the pseudogene TRBV3-2) and TRBJ2-1; 10 bases fit TRBD1. The CDR3 extends over 15 amino acids. Germline lookup yields CDR1 LGHDT and CDR2 YNNKEL (reference sequence). With 4 bases clipped from V and 5 bases from J, the junction kept 5 bases outside the gene matches. DNA for the CDR3: TGTGCCAGCAGCCCCCGGGACAGGGGCAACAATGAGCAGTTCTTC. Amino acid sequence: CASSPRDRGNNEQFF.

The V and J genes are TRBV12-5 and TRBJ1-2; possible D gene TRBD1, 6 bases. CDR3 length: 12 residues. The V and J ends lost 4 bases and 10 bases respectively, with 13 bases between them. Germline V gene sequence: CDR1 LGHNT, CDR2 FRNRAP. CDR3 residues: CASGSGGHDYTF. The CDR3 DNA reads as TGTGCTAGTGGTTCTGGGGGCCATGACTACACCTTC.

V is TRBV10-2 and J is TRBJ1-4; 8 nucleotides match TRBD1. In germline, CDR1 is WSHSY, CDR2 SAAADI. The CDR3 contains 15 residues. The trim removed 4 bases at V and 7 bases at J, leaving 8 bases unmatched. This CDR3 reads CASSAPGGNREKLFF. CDR3 nucleotides: TGCGCCAGCAGTGCACCAGGGGGCAATCGTGAAAAACTGTTTTTT.

J is TRBJ1-2 and V is TRBV5-1; D ambiguous. CDR1 is SGHRS and CDR2 is YFSETQ in the germline V gene. Deletions cut 0 bases from V and 4 bases from J, with 13 bases between. The CDR3 runs 15 residues. This CDR3 reads CASSLAGGLGYGYTF. The DNA for the CDR3 is TGCGCCAGCAGCTTGGCCGGCGGGCTAGGCTATGGCTACACCTTC.